The entry below describes one T cell receptor beta chain. What it binds is unknown. TCRdb used MiXCR to reprocess the reads, holding one entry per CDR3 protein. The top ten clones hold 13% of a sample with around 710,000 distinct CDR3 sequences, almost 30% of them seen once. This sample was included in a study of T cell repertoires in cytomegalovirus infection. Study outcomes and limitations: Using cumulative public TCR beta family frequency, the authors identified those who carried CMV together with the relevant HLA.

Germline CDR1 is SGHRS and CDR2 is YFSETQ. Trimming took off 0 bases at V and 4 bases at J, with 8 bases between the two ends. This CDR3 spans 13 amino acids. V usage is TRBV5-1 and J usage is TRBJ2-7; TRBD1 might be the D (6 bases). The material was cultured CD8+ T cells from PBMCs, obtained from culture after CMV antigen stimulation. The sequence derives from a human donor in good health (CMV status not recorded). Some clones in this sample may be carry-over from other donors' samples. The CDR3 reads CASSLGGQYEQYF. In DNA, the CDR3 is TGCGCCAGCAGCTTGGGAGGACAGTACGAGCAGTACTTC.